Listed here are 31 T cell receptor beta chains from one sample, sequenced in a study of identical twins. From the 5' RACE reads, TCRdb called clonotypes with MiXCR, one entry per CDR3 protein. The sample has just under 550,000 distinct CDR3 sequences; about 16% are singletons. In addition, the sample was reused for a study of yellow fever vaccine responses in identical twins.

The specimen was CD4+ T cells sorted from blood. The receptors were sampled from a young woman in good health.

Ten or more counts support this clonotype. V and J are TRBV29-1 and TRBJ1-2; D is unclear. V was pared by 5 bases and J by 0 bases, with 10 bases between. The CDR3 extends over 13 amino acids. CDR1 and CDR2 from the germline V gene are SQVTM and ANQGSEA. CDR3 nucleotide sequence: TGCAGCGTTCGAGAGGGCGCTAACTATGGCTACACCTTC. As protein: CSVREGANYGYTF. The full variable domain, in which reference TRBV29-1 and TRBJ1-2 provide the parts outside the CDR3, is SAVISQKPSRDICQRGTSLTIQCQVDSQVTMMFWYRQQPGQSLTLIATANQGSEATYESGFVIDKFPISRPNLTFSTLTVSNMSPEDSSIYLCSVREGANYGYTFGSGTRLTVV.

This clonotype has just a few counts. The DNA for the CDR3 is TGTGCCAGCAGTTTTCCGGGACAGTACAATGAGCAGTTCTTC. Protein: CASSFPGQYNEQFF. V and J are TRBV12-3 or TRBV12-4 and TRBJ2-1; TRBD1 aligns across 7 bases. The CDR3 covers 14 residues. The J segment lost 4 bases and the V segment lost 3 bases, leaving 3 bases of the junction unmatched.

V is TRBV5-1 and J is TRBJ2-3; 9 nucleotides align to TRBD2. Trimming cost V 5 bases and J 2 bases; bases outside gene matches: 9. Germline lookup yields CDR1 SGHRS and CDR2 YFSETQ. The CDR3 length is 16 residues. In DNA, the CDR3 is TGCGCCAGCAGTATGTTGACTAGCGGACTCACAGATACGCAGTATTTT. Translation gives CASSMLTSGLTDTQYF.

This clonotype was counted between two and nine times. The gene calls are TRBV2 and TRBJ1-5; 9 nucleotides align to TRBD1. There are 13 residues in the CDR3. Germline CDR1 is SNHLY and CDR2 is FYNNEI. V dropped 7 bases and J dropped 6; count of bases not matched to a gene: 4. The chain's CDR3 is CASTDRGGQPQHF. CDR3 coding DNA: TGTGCCAGCACGGACAGGGGTGGTCAGCCCCAGCATTTT.

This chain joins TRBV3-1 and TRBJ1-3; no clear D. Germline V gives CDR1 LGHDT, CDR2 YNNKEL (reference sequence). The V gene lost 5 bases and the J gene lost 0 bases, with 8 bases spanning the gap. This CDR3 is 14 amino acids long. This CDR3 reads CASSGTDSGNTIYF. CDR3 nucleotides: TGTGCCAGCAGCGGCACGGACTCTGGAAACACCATATATTTT.

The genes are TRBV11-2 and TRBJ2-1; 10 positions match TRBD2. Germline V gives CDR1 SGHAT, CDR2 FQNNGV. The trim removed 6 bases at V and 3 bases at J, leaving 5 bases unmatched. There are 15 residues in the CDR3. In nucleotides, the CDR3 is TGTGCCAGCAGAAGAACTAGCGGGGTCTACAATGAGCAGTTCTTC. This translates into CASRRTSGVYNEQFF.

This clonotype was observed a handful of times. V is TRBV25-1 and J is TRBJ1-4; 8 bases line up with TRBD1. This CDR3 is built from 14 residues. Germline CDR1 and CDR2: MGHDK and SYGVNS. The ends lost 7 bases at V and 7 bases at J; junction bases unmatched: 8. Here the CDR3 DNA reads TGTGCCAGCAAATCAGGGGGCCCGGCTGAAAAACTGTTTTTT. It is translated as CASKSGGPAEKLFF.

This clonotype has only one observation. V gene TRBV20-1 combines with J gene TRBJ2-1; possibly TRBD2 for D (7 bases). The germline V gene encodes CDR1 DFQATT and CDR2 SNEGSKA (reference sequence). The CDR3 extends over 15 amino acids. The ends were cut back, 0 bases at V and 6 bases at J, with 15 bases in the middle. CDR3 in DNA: TGCAGTGCTAGAGATCCCGGGGGAGGGGGCAATGAGCAGTTCTTC. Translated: CSARDPGGGGNEQFF.

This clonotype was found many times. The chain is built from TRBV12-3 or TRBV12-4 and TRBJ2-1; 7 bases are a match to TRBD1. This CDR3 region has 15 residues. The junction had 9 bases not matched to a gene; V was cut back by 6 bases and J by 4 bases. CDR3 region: CASRAGTAEYNEQFF. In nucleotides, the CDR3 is TGTGCCAGCAGGGCCGGGACAGCAGAATACAATGAGCAGTTCTTC.

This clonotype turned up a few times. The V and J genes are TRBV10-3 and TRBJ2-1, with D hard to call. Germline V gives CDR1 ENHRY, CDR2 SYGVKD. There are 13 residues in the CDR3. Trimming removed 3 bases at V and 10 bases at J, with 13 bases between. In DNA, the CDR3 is TGTGCCATCAGTGATGGGCTAGATAGCGAGCAGTTCTTC. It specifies CAISDGLDSEQFF.

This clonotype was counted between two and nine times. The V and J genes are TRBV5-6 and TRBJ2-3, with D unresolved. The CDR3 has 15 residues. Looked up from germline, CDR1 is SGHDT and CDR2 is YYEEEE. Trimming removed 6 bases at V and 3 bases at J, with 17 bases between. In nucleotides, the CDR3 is TGTGCCAGCACCTCCCTGGGCCAACGGACAGATACGCAGTATTTT. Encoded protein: CASTSLGQRTDTQYF.

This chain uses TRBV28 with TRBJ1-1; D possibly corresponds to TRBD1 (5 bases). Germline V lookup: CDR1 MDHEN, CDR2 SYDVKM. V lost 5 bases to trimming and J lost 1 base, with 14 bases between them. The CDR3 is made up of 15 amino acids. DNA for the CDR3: TGTGCCAGCAGTGCAATGGGGGAACGGAACACTGAAGCTTTCTTT. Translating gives CASSAMGERNTEAFF.

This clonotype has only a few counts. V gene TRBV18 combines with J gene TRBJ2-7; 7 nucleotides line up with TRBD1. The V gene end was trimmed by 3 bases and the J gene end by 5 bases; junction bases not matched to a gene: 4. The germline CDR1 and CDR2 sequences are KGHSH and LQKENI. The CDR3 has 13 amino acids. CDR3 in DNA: TGTGCCAGCTCACCCCAACAGGGGCACGAGCAGTACGTC. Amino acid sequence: CASSPQQGHEQYV.

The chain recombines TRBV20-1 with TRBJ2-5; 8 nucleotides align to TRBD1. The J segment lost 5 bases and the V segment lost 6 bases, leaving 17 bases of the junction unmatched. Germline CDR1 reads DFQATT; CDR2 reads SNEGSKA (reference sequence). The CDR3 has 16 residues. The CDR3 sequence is CSAKRPGGSPGETQYF. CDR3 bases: TGCAGTGCCAAACGCCCAGGGGGCTCCCCGGGGGAGACCCAGTACTTC.

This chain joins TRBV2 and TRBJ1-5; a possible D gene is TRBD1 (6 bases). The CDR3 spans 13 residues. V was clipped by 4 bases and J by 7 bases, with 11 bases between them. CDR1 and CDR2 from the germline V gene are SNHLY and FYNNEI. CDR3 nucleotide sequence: TGTGCCAGCAGTGCTTTGGGGGGCCAGCCCCAGCATTTT. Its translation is CASSALGGQPQHF.

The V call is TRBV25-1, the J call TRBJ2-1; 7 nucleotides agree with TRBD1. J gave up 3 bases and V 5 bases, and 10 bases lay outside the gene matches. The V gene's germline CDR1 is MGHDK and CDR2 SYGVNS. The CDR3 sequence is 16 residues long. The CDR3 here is CASSPPGQTFYNEQFF. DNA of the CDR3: TGTGCCAGCAGTCCTCCGGGACAGACCTTCTACAATGAGCAGTTCTTC.

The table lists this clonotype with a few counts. The CDR3 spells CASSDLDRAREGYTF. Here the CDR3 DNA reads TGTGCCAGCAGCGACCTCGACAGGGCCCGGGAGGGCTACACCTTC. The chain couples TRBV12-3 or TRBV12-4 to TRBJ1-2; 7 nucleotides match TRBD1. The CDR3 extends over 15 amino acids. V lost 6 bases and J lost 8; bases outside the gene matches: 15.

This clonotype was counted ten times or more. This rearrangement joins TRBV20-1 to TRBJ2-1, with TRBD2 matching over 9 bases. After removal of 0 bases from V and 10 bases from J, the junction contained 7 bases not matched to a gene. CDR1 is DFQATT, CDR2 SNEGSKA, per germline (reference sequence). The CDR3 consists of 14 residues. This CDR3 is CSARDRVLAGEQFF. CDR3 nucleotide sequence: TGCAGTGCTAGAGATCGGGTCCTAGCGGGGGAGCAGTTCTTC.

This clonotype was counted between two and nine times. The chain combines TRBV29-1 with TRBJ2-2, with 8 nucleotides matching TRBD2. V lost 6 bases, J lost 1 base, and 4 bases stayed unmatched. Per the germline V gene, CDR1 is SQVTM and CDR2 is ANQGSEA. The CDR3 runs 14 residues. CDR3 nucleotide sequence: TGCAGCGTATCCGGGACTAGGAACACCGGGGAGCTGTTTTTT. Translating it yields CSVSGTRNTGELFF.

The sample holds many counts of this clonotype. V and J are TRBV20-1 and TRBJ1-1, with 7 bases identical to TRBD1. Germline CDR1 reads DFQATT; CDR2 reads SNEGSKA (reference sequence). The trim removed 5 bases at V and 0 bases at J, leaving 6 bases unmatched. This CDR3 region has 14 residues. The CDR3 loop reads CSAEGQRLNTEAFF. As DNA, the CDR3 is TGCAGTGCTGAGGGACAGAGACTGAACACTGAAGCTTTCTTT.

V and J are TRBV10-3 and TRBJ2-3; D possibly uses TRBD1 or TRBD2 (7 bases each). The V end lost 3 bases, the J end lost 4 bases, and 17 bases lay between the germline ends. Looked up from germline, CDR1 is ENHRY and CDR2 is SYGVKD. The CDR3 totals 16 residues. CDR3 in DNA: TGTGCCATCAGTGAATCAGGGGGGGCTCGGGCAGATACGCAGTATTTT. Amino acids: CAISESGGARADTQYF.

The chain's CDR3 is CASSQDLRGTDTQYF. The CDR3 region has the DNA TGCGCCAGCAGCCAAGATTTGAGGGGCACAGATACGCAGTATTTT. The genes are TRBV4-1 and TRBJ2-3, with D perhaps matching TRBD2 (5 bases). CDR3 length: 15 residues. Germline CDR1 reads MGHRA; CDR2 reads YSYEKL. V was clipped by 0 bases and J by 1 base, with 8 bases between them.

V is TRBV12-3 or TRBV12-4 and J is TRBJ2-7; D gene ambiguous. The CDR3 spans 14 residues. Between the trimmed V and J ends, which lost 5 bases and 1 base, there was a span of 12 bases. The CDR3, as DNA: TGTGCCAGCAGTCCAGGATACGCTTCCTACGAGCAGTACTTC. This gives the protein CASSPGYASYEQYF.

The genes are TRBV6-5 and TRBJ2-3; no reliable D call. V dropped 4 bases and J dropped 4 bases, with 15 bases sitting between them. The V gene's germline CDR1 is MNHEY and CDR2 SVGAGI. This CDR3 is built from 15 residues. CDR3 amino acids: CASSSPAGPSDTQYF. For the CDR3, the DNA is TGTGCCAGCAGTTCACCCGCTGGGCCATCAGATACGCAGTATTTT.

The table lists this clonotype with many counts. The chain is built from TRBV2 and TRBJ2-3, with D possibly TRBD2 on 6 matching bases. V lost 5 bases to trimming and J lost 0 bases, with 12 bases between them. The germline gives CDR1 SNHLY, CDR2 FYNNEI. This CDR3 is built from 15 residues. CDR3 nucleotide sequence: TGTGCCAGCAGTAAACCGCGGGGAAGCACAGATACGCAGTATTTT. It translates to CASSKPRGSTDTQYF.

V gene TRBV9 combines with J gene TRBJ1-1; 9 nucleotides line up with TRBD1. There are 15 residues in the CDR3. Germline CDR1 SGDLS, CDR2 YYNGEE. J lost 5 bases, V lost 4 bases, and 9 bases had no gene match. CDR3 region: CASSPVPGQGTEAFF. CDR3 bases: TGTGCCAGCAGCCCGGTCCCGGGACAGGGAACTGAAGCTTTCTTT.

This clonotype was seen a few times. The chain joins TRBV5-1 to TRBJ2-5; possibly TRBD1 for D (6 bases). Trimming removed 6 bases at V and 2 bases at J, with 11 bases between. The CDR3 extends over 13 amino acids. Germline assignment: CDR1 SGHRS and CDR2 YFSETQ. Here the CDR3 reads CASNTGIQETQYF. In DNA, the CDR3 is TGCGCCAGCAACACAGGGATTCAAGAGACCCAGTACTTC.

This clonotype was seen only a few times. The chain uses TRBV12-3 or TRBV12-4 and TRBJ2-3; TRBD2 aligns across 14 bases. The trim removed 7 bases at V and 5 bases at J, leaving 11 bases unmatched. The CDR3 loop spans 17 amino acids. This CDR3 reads CASIPGLAGGLRDTQYF. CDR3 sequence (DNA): TGTGCCAGCATCCCCGGACTAGCGGGAGGCCTCAGAGATACGCAGTATTTT.

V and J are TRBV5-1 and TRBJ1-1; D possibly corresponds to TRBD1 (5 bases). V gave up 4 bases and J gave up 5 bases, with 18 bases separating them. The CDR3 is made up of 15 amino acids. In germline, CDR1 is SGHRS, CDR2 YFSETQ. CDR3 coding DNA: TGCGCCAGCAGCCTAACCCCCGGGGCGCGAACTGAAGCTTTCTTT. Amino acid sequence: CASSLTPGARTEAFF.

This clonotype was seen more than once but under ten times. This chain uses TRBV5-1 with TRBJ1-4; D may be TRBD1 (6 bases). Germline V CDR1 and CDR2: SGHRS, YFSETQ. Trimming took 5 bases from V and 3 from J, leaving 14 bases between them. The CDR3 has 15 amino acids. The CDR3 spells CASSRAGAANEKLFF. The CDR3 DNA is TGCGCCAGCAGTCGTGCAGGGGCGGCTAATGAAAAACTGTTTTTT.

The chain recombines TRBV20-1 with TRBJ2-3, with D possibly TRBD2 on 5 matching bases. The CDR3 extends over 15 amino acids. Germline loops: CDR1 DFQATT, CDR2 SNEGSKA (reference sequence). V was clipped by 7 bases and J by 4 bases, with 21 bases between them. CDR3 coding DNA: TGCAGTGTTTTCTCTACGAGGGCTCATGCAGATACGCAGTATTTT. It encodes CSVFSTRAHADTQYF.